This record looks at one T cell receptor (beta chain) sequence and its context. The antigen remains unidentified. This sample is drawn from a study of a mutant IDH1 vaccine in newly diagnosed glioma. Documented time point: week 47, end of study. In every dose of vaccine, 300 ug of mutant IDH1 20-mer peptide was given alongside topical imiquimod. Measured with immunoSEQ multiplex PCR; TCRdb has only the in-frame clones, and not every one. The data contain 9,500 to 13,000 clones, around 81% of them singletons. The CDR3 covers 13 residues. V was trimmed by 4 bases and J by 2 bases, leaving 9 bases between them. The germline CDR1 and CDR2 sequences are MNHEY and SMNVEV (reference sequence).

Sample: PBMCs, taken from a glioma patient whose treatment included an IDH1 peptide vaccine. This TCR was sampled from a man aged 25 to 40 with glioma. V and J are TRBV27 and TRBJ2-7; D is unclear. The CDR3 sequence: CASSSGPAYEQYF. The CDR3 DNA sequence: TGTGCCAGCAGTTCCGGGCCTGCCTACGAGCAGTACTTC.